These T cell receptor beta chains were read from a single sample in a study of blood T cell repertoires in COVID-19. Clones were read by immunoSEQ multiplex PCR, and TCRdb kept only the in-frame ones, dropping some. The sample carries about 94,000 clones, over 75% recorded once. The sample comprised peripheral blood. The receptors were sampled from a woman older than 75 with acute or convalescent COVID-19. CDR3s include the opening cysteine and the closing phenylalanine or tryptophan. A D gene is named only where the DNA matches it firmly. Only part of the rows carry a size: once, few, many, or a class if the clone is expanded.

j_call v_call clone_size d_call cdr3_nt cdr3_aa
TRBJ1-2 TRBV27 NA TRBD1 TGTGCCAGCAGTTCCCGCCGACAGGGGCACTATGGCTACACCTTC CASSSRRQGHYGYTF
TRBJ2-5 TRBV7-2 NA TRBD2 TGTGCCAGCAGCAGAAACGCGGGGGGAGAGACCCAGTACTTC CASSRNAGGETQYF
TRBJ2-5 TRBV11-2 NA NA TGTGCCAGCAGCATTTACAGGGTCGGGACACAAGAGACCCAGTACTTC CASSIYRVGTQETQYF
TRBJ1-2 TRBV6-4 NA NA TGTGCCAGCATCCGACCCGACAGACCGTATGGCTACACCTTC CASIRPDRPYGYTF
TRBJ2-2 TRBV20-1 NA NA TGCAGTGCTAGTAAAGGGGGTAATACCGGGGAGCTGTTTTTT CSASKGGNTGELFF
TRBJ1-2 TRBV5-6 NA NA TGTGCCAGCACGCGGGACGGACGGGGCTACACCTTC CASTRDGRGYTF
TRBJ2-1 TRBV7-2 NA TRBD1 TGTGCCAGCAGCTCGAACCCCGGGACAGGGGTTTACAATGAGCAGTTCTTC CASSSNPGTGVYNEQFF
TRBJ2-2 TRBV19 NA NA TGTGCCACCTTCGGGGCGAACACCGGGGAGCTGTTTTTT CATFGANTGELFF
TRBJ2-5 TRBV6-2/TRBV6-3 few TRBD2 TGTGCCAGCAGTCCCGGGGGGGCGGGAGAAGAGACCCAGTACTTC CASSPGGAGEETQYF
TRBJ1-1 TRBV10-2 NA TRBD1 TGCGCCAGCAGTGTAGGGGGCAGGACTGAAGCTTTCTTT CASSVGGRTEAFF
TRBJ2-7 TRBV2 NA TRBD2 TGTGCCAGCAGGAGACGTGGGGGGACTAGCGGCGAGCAGTACTTC CASRRRGGTSGEQYF
TRBJ2-3 TRBV6-5 NA NA TGTGCCATCTCCCGGGACACCACCACAGATACGCAGTATTTT CAISRDTTTDTQYF
TRBJ1-1 TRBV7-6 NA NA TGTGCCAGCAGCCTAAGACAGAACACTGAAGCTTTCTTT CASSLRQNTEAFF
TRBJ1-5 TRBV15 NA NA TGTGCCACCAGCAGAGATAGGGGAGGGTCCGAGCCCCAGCATTTT CATSRDRGGSEPQHF
TRBJ2-3 TRBV6-6 NA TRBD2 TGTGCCAGCAGTCCTCAAGGGGGCCTACTAGCGGGGGCATCTTATACGCAGTATTTT CASSPQGGLLAGASYTQYF
TRBJ2-7 TRBV30 NA NA TGTGCCTGGAGTGTACAGTACAGGGACCGGGCCGAGCAGTACTTC CAWSVQYRDRAEQYF
TRBJ2-3 TRBV7-3 NA TRBD1 TGTGCCAGCAGCTCTGGACAGGGCGGTGACACAGATACGCAGTATTTT CASSSGQGGDTDTQYF
TRBJ1-1 TRBV19 NA TRBD1 TGTGCCAGTAGTACCCGGTTTGGGACAGGGCGCACTGAAGCTTTCTTT CASSTRFGTGRTEAFF
TRBJ1-4 TRBV6-5 once NA TGTGCCAGCCTGGACAATTTATTAGGAAAACTGTTTTTT CASLDNLLGKLFF
TRBJ2-7 TRBV7-9 NA TRBD2 TGTGCCAGCAGCTTAGGGCTAGCGGAAACCTACGAGCAGTACTTC CASSLGLAETYEQYF
TRBJ2-3 TRBV15 NA NA TGTGCCACCAGCAGAGATCAAATCACAGATACGCAGTATTTT CATSRDQITDTQYF
TRBJ1-1 TRBV5-1 once NA TGCGCCAGCAGCTTGCGGGGCAGGGAGGGGAAAGCTGGTGAAGCTTTCTTT CASSLRGREGKAGEAFF
TRBJ1-5 TRBV30 NA NA TGTGCCTGGGGGCAGGACAATCAGCCCCAGCATTTT CAWGQDNQPQHF
TRBJ2-1 TRBV29-1 NA NA TGCAGCGTTGTGTGGCTAGCGAGCTACAATGAGCAGTTCTTC CSVVWLASYNEQFF
TRBJ2-7 TRBV9 NA NA TGTGCCAGCAGCGTAGCTGTAGTGCCCTACGAGCAGTACTTC CASSVAVVPYEQYF
TRBJ1-4 TRBV9 NA TRBD1 TGTGCCAGCAGCGCGACAGGGGCAACTAATGAAAAACTGTTTTTT CASSATGATNEKLFF
TRBJ2-3 TRBV28 NA TRBD1 TGTGCCAGTCTTATCGGCGGACAGGGGTCAGATACGCAGTATTTT CASLIGGQGSDTQYF
TRBJ2-3 TRBV4-1 NA TRBD2 TGCGCCAGCAGCCAAGATGGAGGCGGGAGAAAGTCAGATACGCAGTATTTT CASSQDGGGRKSDTQYF
TRBJ2-7 TRBV29-1 NA NA TGCAGCGTTGAGAAGGGGACCTACGAGCAGTACTTC CSVEKGTYEQYF
TRBJ2-3 TRBV2 NA TRBD2 TGTGCCAGCAGTCGACTAGCGGGGGTAACAGATACGCAGTATTTT CASSRLAGVTDTQYF
TRBJ1-6 TRBV6-1 NA TRBD1 TGTGCCAGCAGTGCTACAGGGGGCTCCTATAATTCACCCCTCCACTTT CASSATGGSYNSPLHF
TRBJ2-7 TRBV27 NA NA TGTGCCAGCAGTTTGGGCGGGGTTGCCGAGCAGTACTTC CASSLGGVAEQYF
TRBJ1-5 TRBV6-2/TRBV6-3 NA NA TGTGCCAGCAGCCCTGGGGGCTCTGTGCGGCCCCAGCATTTT CASSPGGSVRPQHF
TRBJ2-7 TRBV12-5 NA TRBD2 TGTGCTAGTGGTTATTGGGCTAGCGGGGGAACTTACTACGAGCAGTACTTC CASGYWASGGTYYEQYF
TRBJ1-2 TRBV7-2 NA NA TGTGCCAGCAGCTTAGTGGGACAACAGCCTTATGGCTACACCTTC CASSLVGQQPYGYTF
TRBJ2-5 TRBV7-9 few NA TGTGCCAGCAGCTTAATCGGGGAGACCCAGTACTTC CASSLIGETQYF
TRBJ2-3 TRBV7-2 NA NA TGTGCCAGCAGCTCCGGAGGGGATACGCAGTATTTT CASSSGGDTQYF
TRBJ1-1 TRBV3-1/TRBV3-2 NA NA TGTGCCAGCAGCCAGAGCGGCCCTGAAGCTTTCTTT CASSQSGPEAFF
TRBJ2-7 TRBV12-3/TRBV12-4 NA TRBD1 TGTGCCAGCAGCTCAGGGGGCAGATACGAGCAGTACTTC CASSSGGRYEQYF
TRBJ1-3 TRBV7-9 NA NA TGTGCCAGCAGCGCCCGGGGGGGGGCAACAAGAAACACCATATATTTT CASSARGGATRNTIYF
TRBJ1-1 TRBV30 NA NA TGTGCCTGGAGACAGGGCACTGAAGCTTTCTTT CAWRQGTEAFF
TRBJ1-2 TRBV29-1 NA NA TGCAGCGTTGAACGGGAAGGGGGCTATGGCTACACCTTC CSVEREGGYGYTF
TRBJ1-2 TRBV11-1 NA TRBD1 TGTGCCAGCAGCTTATCATCCGGGACAGTTTATGGCTACACCTTC CASSLSSGTVYGYTF
TRBJ2-5 TRBV5-1 NA NA TGCGCCAGCAGCTTCGGACAGTGGGGCGAGACCCAGTACTTC CASSFGQWGETQYF
TRBJ2-7 TRBV11-2 NA NA TGTGCCAGCAGCTTAAACTTCGACAGAGCCTACGAGCAGTACTTC CASSLNFDRAYEQYF
TRBJ1-1 TRBV5-6 NA NA TGTGCCAGCAGCTTGGTGGGGGCCCAGGGGAACACTGAAGCTTTCTTT CASSLVGAQGNTEAFF
TRBJ2-3 TRBV10-3 NA NA TGTGCCATCAGTGAGTCAACGGGAGTGGGGACAGATACGCAGTATTTT CAISESTGVGTDTQYF
TRBJ2-7 TRBV6-2/TRBV6-3 NA NA TGTGCCAGCAGTACTACTAGACGGGGAGGCGAGCAGTACTTC CASSTTRRGGEQYF
TRBJ1-6 TRBV18 NA NA TGTGCCAGCTCACAGGGGGACCCGAGGAATTCACCCCTCCACTTT CASSQGDPRNSPLHF
TRBJ1-5 TRBV6-6 NA NA TGTGCCAGCAGTTACTTAGGAGACAGGATTAATCAGCCCCAGCATTTT CASSYLGDRINQPQHF
TRBJ1-5 TRBV19 once TRBD1 TGTGCCAGTAGTCCGACAGGGAACAATCAGCCCCAGCATTTT CASSPTGNNQPQHF
TRBJ1-2 TRBV7-8 once NA TGTGCCAGCAGCTTGCGTCAGGGAGGAGGCTACACCTTC CASSLRQGGGYTF